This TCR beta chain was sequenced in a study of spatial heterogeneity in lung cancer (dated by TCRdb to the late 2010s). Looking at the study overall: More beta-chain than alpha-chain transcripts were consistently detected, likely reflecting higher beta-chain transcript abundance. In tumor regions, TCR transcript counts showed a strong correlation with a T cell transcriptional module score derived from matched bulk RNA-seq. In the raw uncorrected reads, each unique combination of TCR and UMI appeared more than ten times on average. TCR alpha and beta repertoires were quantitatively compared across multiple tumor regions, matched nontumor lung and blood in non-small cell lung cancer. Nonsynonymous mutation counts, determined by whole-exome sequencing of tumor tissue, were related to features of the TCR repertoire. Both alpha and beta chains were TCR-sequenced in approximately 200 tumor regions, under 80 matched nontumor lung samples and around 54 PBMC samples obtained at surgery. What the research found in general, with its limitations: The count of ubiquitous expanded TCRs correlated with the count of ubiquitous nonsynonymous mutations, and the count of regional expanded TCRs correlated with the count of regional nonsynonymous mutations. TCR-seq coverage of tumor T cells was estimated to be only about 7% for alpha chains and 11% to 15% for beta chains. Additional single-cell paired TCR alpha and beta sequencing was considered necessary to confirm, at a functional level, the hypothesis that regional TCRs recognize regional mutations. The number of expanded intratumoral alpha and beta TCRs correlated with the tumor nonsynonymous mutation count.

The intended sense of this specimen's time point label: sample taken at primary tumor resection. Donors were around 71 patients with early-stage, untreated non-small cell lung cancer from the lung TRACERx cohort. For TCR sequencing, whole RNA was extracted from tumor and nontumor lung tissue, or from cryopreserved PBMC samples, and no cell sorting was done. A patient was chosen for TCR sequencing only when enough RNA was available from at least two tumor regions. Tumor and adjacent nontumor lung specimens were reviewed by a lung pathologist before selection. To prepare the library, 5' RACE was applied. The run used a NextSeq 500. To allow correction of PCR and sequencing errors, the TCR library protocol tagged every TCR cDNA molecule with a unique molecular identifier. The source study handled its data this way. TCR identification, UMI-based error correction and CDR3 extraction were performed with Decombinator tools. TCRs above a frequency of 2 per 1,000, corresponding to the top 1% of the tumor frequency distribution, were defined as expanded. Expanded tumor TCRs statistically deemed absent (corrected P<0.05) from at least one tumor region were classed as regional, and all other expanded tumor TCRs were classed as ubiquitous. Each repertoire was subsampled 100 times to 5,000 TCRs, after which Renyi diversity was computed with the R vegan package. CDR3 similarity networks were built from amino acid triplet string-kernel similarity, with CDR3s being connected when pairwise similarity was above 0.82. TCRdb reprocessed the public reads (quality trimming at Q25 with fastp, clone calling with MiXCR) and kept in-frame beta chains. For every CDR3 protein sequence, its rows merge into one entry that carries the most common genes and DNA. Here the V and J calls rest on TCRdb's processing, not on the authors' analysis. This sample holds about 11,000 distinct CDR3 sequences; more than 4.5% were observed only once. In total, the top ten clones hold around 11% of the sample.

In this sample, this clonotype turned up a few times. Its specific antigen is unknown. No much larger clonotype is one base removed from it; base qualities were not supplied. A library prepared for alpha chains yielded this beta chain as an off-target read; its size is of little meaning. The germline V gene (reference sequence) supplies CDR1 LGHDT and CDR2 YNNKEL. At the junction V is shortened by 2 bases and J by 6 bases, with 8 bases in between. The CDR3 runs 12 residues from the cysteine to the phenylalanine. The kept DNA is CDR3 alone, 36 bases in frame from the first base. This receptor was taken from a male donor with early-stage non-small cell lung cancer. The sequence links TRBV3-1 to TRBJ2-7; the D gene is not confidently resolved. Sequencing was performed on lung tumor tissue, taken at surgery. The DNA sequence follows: TGTGCCAGCAGCCAAATCAGTTCCGAGCAGTACTTC. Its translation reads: CASSQISSEQYF.